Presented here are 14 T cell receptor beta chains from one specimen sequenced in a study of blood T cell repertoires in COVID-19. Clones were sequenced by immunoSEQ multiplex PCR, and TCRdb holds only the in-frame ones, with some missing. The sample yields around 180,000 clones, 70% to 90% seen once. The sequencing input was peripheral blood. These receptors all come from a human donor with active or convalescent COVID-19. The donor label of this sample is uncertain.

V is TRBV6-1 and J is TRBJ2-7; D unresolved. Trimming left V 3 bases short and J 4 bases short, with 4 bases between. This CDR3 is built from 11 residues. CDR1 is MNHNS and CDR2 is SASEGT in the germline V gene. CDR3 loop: CASSDLYEQYF. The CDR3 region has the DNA TGTGCCAGCAGTGATCTTTACGAGCAGTACTTC.

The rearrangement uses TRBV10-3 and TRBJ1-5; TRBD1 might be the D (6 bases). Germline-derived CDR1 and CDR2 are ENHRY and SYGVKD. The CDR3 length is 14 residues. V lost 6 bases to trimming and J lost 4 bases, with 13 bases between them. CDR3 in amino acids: CAIRGDNPNQPQHF. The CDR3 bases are TGTGCCATCAGAGGGGACAACCCGAATCAGCCCCAGCATTTT.

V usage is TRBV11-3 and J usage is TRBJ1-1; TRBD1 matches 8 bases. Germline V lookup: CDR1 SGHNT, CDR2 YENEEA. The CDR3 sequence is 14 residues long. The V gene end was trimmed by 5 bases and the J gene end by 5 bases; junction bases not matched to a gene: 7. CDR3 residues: CASSPRQGSTEAFF. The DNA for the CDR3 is TGTGCCAGCAGCCCCCGACAGGGGAGTACTGAAGCTTTCTTT.

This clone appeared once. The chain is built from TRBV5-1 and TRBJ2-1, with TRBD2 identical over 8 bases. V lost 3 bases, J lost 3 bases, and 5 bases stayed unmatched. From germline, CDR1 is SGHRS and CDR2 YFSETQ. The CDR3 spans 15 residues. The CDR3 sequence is CASSWERGSYNEQFF. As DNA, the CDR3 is TGCGCCAGCAGCTGGGAGCGGGGGAGCTACAATGAGCAGTTCTTC.

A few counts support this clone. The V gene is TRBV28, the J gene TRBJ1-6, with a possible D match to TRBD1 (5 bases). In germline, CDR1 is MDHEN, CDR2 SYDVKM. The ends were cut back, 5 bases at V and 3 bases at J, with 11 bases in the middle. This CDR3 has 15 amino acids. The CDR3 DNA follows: TGTGCCAGCAGTGCACAGGCGAGCTATAATTCACCCCTCCACTTT. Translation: CASSAQASYNSPLHF.

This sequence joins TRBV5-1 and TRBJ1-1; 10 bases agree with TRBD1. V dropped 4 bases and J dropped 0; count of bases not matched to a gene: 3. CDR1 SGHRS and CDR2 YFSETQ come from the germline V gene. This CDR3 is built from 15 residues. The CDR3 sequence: CASSPGQGVNTEAFF. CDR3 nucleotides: TGCGCCAGCAGCCCAGGACAGGGGGTGAACACTGAAGCTTTCTTT.

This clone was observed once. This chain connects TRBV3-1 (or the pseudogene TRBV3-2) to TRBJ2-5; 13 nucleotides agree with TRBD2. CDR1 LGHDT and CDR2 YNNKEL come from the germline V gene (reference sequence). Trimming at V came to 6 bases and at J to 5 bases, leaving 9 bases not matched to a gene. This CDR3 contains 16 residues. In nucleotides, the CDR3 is TGTGCCAGCAGTCCCGGGACTAGCGGGATGTGGGAGACCCAGTACTTC. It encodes CASSPGTSGMWETQYF.

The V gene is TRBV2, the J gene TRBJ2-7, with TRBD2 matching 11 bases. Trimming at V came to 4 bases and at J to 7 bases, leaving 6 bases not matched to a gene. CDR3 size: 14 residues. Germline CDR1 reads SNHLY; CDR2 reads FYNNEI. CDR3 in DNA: TGTGCCAGCAGTGTTAGCGGGGGGGACGGGGAGCAGTACTTC. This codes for CASSVSGGDGEQYF.

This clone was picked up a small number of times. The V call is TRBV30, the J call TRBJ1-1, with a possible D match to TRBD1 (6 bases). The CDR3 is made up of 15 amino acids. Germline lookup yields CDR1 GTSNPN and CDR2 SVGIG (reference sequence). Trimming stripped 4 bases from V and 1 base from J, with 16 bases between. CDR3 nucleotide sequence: TGTGCCTGGACTGCCGGGACACGGAAGAACACTGAAGCTTTCTTT. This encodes CAWTAGTRKNTEAFF.

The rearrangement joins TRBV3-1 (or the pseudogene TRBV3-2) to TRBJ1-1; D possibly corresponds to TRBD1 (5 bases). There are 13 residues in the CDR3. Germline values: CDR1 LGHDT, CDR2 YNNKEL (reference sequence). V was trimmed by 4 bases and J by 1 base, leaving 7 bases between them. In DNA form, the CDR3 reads TGTGCCAGCAGCCGGGGGGAGAACACTGAAGCTTTCTTT. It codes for CASSRGENTEAFF.

This chain's CDR3 is CASSLDGQGNTEAFF. The DNA of the CDR3 is TGTGCCAGCAGCTTAGACGGACAGGGGAATACTGAAGCTTTCTTT. The rearrangement joins TRBV9 to TRBJ1-1; 9 nucleotides match TRBD1. CDR1 SGDLS and CDR2 YYNGEE come from the germline V gene. V shed 4 bases and J 5 bases; nucleotides not matched to a gene: 9. The CDR3 has 15 residues.

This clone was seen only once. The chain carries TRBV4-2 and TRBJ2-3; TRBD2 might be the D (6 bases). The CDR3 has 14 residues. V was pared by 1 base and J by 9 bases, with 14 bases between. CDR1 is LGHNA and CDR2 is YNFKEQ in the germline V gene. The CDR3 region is CASSQAGSEVTQYF. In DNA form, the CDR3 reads TGTGCCAGCAGCCAAGCCGGGAGTGAAGTGACGCAGTATTTT.

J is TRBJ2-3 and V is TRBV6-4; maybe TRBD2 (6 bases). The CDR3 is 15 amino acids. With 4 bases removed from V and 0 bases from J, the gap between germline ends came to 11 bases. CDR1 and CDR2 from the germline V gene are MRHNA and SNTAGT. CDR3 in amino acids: CASSVDSGSTDTQYF. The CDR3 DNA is TGTGCCAGCAGTGTCGATAGCGGTAGCACAGATACGCAGTATTTT.

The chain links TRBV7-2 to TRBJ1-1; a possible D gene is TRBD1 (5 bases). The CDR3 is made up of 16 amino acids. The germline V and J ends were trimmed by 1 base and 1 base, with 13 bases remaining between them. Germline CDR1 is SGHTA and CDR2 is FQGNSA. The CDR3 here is CASSLEAGWRNTEAFF. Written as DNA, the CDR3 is TGTGCCAGCAGCTTAGAGGCAGGGTGGAGGAACACTGAAGCTTTCTTT.